Reported below is one T cell receptor beta chain. The data belong to a study of blood T cells in healthy people across ages. Through a sample-barcoded 5' primer and a J-beta primer mix, a second PCR was run for roughly 6 to 11 cycles. The template-switch adaptor was a 5' adaptor with 12 random nucleotides. It tagged each cDNA molecule. TCRdb ran MiXCR on the 5' RACE reads and lists one entry per CDR3 protein. The sample lists about 680,000 distinct CDR3 sequences, more than 40% occurring once. Staff drew about 10 milliliters of peripheral blood from each donor. J lost 2 bases, V lost 2 bases, and 20 bases had no gene match. The CDR3 totals 21 residues. The germline gives CDR1 LGHDT, CDR2 YNNKEL (reference sequence).

The sequence derives from a woman aged 55-70 years in good health. Sequencing input: blood. The chain uses TRBV3-1 and TRBJ2-3; 9 positions match TRBD2. The CDR3 is CASSQTFLGASGIHDTDTQYF. The DNA for the CDR3 is TGTGCCAGCAGCCAAACCTTCTTGGGAGCTAGCGGGATCCACGACACAGATACGCAGTATTTT.